This TCR beta chain was recovered during a study of blood T cell repertoires in COVID-19. Overall study: PBMCs, B-cell-depleted T cells, or T cells were the source of the cDNA or gDNA that made up the material.

Sequencing was performed with immunoSEQ multiplex PCR; in TCRdb, only in-frame clones are kept and a portion is missing. This sample yields 200,000 to 300,000 clones, of which around nine tenths are seen a single time; roughly 5% belongs to the top ten. Seattle-derived patients entered the study during active infection and were followed longitudinally. This receptor was obtained from an older woman with COVID-19, enrolled during active disease. The specimen sequenced was peripheral blood.

This CDR3 is CASSGSGTGGAETQYF. CDR3 in DNA: TGCGCCAGCAGCGGCTCCGGGACAGGGGGCGCGGAGACCCAGTACTTC. V and J are TRBV5-1 and TRBJ2-5, with TRBD1 matching over 12 bases. The CDR3 is 16 amino acids. Trimming cost V 4 bases and J 5 bases; bases outside gene matches: 9. Germline CDR1 and CDR2: SGHRS and YFSETQ. The whole variable domain, filled in from reference TRBV5-1 and TRBJ2-5, reads KAGVTQTPRYLIKTRGQQVTLSCSPISGHRSVSWYQQTPGQGLQFLFEYFSETQRNKGNFPGRFSGRQFSNSRSEMNVSTLELGDSALYLCASSGSGTGGAETQYFGPGTRLLVL.